A single T cell receptor (beta chain) is shown here with its context. These data come from a study of blood T cell repertoires in COVID-19. In the study overall: The origin of the acute and convalescent COVID-19 samples was the United States, Italy and Spain. PBMCs, B-cell-depleted T cells, or T cells were the source of the cDNA or gDNA that made up the material.

Germline CDR1 is DFQATT and CDR2 is SNEGSKA (reference sequence). The CDR3 length is 11 residues. V was trimmed by 0 bases and J by 9 bases, leaving 8 bases between them. In the original analysis: For nucleated cells, counts were estimated from reference gene primer amplification. This table comes from immunoSEQ multiplex PCR, and its TCRdb copy is limited to in-frame clones, with some not included. The V and J calls and clone size are taken from that table; D and trimming were inferred from the DNA. The data hold about 82,000 clones, with 80% to 90% observed a single time. The clonotype originates from an older woman with acute or convalescent COVID-19. What was sequenced was peripheral blood. The V and J genes are TRBV20-1 and TRBJ1-2, with unresolved D. The CDR3 DNA is TGCAGTGCTAGAGATCTTTCCCGCTACACCTTC. This translates into CSARDLSRYTF.